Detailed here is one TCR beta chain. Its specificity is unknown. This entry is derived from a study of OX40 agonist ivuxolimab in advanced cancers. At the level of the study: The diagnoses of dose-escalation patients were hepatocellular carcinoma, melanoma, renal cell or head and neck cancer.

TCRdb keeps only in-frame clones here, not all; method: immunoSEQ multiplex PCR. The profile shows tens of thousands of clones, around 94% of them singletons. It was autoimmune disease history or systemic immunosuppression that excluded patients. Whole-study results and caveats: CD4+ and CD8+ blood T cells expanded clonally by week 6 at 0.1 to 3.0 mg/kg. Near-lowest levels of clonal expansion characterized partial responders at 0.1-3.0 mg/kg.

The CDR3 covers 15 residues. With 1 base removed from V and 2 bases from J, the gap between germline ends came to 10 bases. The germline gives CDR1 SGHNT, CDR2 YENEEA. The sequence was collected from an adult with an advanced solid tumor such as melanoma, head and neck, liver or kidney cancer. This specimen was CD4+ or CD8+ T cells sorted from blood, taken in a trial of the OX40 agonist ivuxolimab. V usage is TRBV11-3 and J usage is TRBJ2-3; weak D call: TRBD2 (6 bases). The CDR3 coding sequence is TGTGCCAGCAGCTTAGGAGGAGGGTTCACAGATACGCAGTATTTT. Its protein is CASSLGGGFTDTQYF.